This T cell receptor (beta chain) was sequenced in a study of T cell responses to AZD1222 COVID-19 vaccine. Study-level background: Second-dose schedules of about 4 or about 12 weeks were combined. Notes on the study in general: Dominant CD4 TCR responses targeted spike regions 160-218 and 743-854. Nearly half of spike-specific TCRs reportedly go after variant regions that carry no mutations. The donors showed a predominance of white British ancestry and of females, with possible underestimation of clonal diversity.

Sequencing was performed with immunoSEQ multiplex PCR; in TCRdb, only in-frame clones are kept and a portion is missing. The table includes about 130,000 clones, roughly 90% detected once. V lost 7 bases to trimming and J lost 9 bases; unmatched junction nucleotides: 14. The CDR3 is 15 amino acids. Germline assignment: CDR1 SGHNT and CDR2 YYREEE (reference sequence). On this clone itself: What it recognizes is unknown.

The input for sequencing was peripheral blood, taken on day 0 of AZD1222 vaccination. The clonotype was recovered from an adult in good health. The chain couples TRBV5-4 to TRBJ2-7, with 12 bases matching TRBD1. The CDR3 nucleotides are TGTGCCAGCTCCCCGGGACAGGGGGCGATTCCGGGGCAGTACTTC. Translated: CASSPGQGAIPGQYF.